This passage covers 29 T cell receptor beta chains from one sample sequenced in a study of blood T cell repertoires in COVID-19. Method: immunoSEQ multiplex PCR; TCRdb's copy keeps in-frame clones and lacks some. The table shows about 7,600 clones, with roughly nine tenths occurring only once. Sequencing used peripheral blood. Receptors were obtained from a man aged 70 or older with active COVID-19.

V is TRBV7-2 and J is TRBJ2-5; maybe TRBD2 (5 bases). Trimming took off 5 bases at V and 4 bases at J, with 17 bases between the two ends. In germline, CDR1 is SGHTA, CDR2 FQGNSA. This CDR3 has 15 amino acids. The CDR3 nucleotides read TGTGCCAGCAGCCCGGGGTCAGCCTGGGGAGAGACCCAGTACTTC. Encoded protein: CASSPGSAWGETQYF. Using reference TRBV7-2 and TRBJ2-5 for the parts outside the CDR3, the full variable domain is GAGVSQSPSNKVTEKGKDVELRCDPISGHTALYWYRQSLGQGLEFLIYFQGNSAPDKSGLPSDRFSAERTGGSVSTLTIQRTQQEDSAVYLCASSPGSAWGETQYFGPGTRLLVL.

J is TRBJ2-3 and V is TRBV2; 8 nucleotides line up with TRBD1. CDR1 is SNHLY, CDR2 FYNNEI, per germline. The V segment lost 4 bases and the J segment 2 bases; nucleotides outside the gene matches: 5. The CDR3 spans 15 residues. The CDR3 coding sequence is TGTGCCAGCAGTGGGACAGGGTGGGCCACAGATACGCAGTATTTT. Translated: CASSGTGWATDTQYF.

This chain links TRBV6-5 with TRBJ2-2, with 7 bases matching TRBD1. Trimming at V came to 2 bases and at J to 3 bases, leaving 0 bases not matched to a gene. The germline CDR1 and CDR2 sequences are MNHEY and SVGAGI. The CDR3 is made up of 14 amino acids. CDR3 amino acids: CASSYDRDTGELFF. The CDR3 nucleotides are TGTGCCAGCAGTTACGACAGGGACACCGGGGAGCTGTTTTTT.

This chain joins TRBV7-8 and TRBJ1-2; 8 positions agree with TRBD1. The CDR3 covers 12 residues. Trimming cost V 1 base and J 9 bases; bases outside gene matches: 1. Germline CDR1 and CDR2: SGHVS and FQNEAQ. The CDR3 sequence: CASSLGTGSYTF. CDR3 coding DNA: TGTGCCAGCAGCTTAGGGACAGGGAGCTACACCTTC.

The rearrangement uses TRBV6-4 and TRBJ2-1; 15 positions match TRBD2. The J segment lost 6 bases and the V segment lost 4 bases, leaving 13 bases of the junction unmatched. Germline CDR1 reads MRHNA; CDR2 reads SNTAGT. This CDR3 has 19 residues. The CDR3 sequence is CASSASVGLAGGPGNEQFF. As DNA, the CDR3 is TGTGCCAGCAGTGCCTCGGTCGGACTAGCGGGGGGGCCGGGCAATGAGCAGTTCTTC.

This chain joins TRBV7-8 and TRBJ2-5, with a tentative D call TRBD2 (5 bases). Trimming took 1 base from V and 0 from J, leaving 9 bases between them. This CDR3 is 15 amino acids long. Germline values: CDR1 SGHVS, CDR2 FQNEAQ. CDR3: CASSLGRMYQETQYF. For the CDR3, the DNA is TGTGCCAGCAGCTTAGGGAGGATGTACCAAGAGACCCAGTACTTC.

The V call is TRBV6-5, the J call TRBJ2-7; TRBD1 matches 7 bases. Germline V CDR1 and CDR2: MNHEY, SVGAGI. The CDR3 has 16 residues. V was pared by 2 bases and J by 1 base, with 8 bases of the junction left unmatched. This CDR3 reads CASSYTPGQFSYEQYF. CDR3 coding DNA: TGTGCCAGCAGTTACACGCCGGGACAGTTTTCCTACGAGCAGTACTTC.

The V call is TRBV9, the J call TRBJ2-3, with 11 nucleotides matching TRBD2. Per the germline V gene, CDR1 is SGDLS and CDR2 is YYNGEE. Trimming removed 4 bases from V and 6 bases from J; junction bases left unmatched: 7. This CDR3 spans 15 amino acids. The CDR3 DNA reads TGTGCCAGCAGCCTTAGCGGGGGGGCAGCGGATACGCAGTATTTT. Its translation is CASSLSGGAADTQYF.

The rearrangement uses TRBV19 and TRBJ2-1, with D possibly matching TRBD1 (5 bases). V shed 10 bases and J shed 2 bases, with 12 bases lying between them. The CDR3 sequence is 13 residues long. The germline gives CDR1 LNHDA, CDR2 SQIVND (reference sequence). CDR3 region: CATQGSTYNEQFF. The DNA for the CDR3 is TGTGCCACTCAGGGTTCTACCTACAATGAGCAGTTCTTC.

The chain is built from TRBV6-6 and TRBJ1-5; no clear D. V was trimmed by 6 bases and J by 4 bases, leaving 16 bases between them. The CDR3 runs 15 residues. Germline CDR1 reads MNHNY; CDR2 reads SVGAGI (reference sequence). In DNA, the CDR3 is TGTGCCAGCAGCCGGGAACCCGTCCCTAATCAGCCCCAGCATTTT. It specifies CASSREPVPNQPQHF.

This chain uses TRBV28 with TRBJ2-4; 8 nucleotides agree with TRBD2. Germline trimming cut 7 bases from V and 8 bases from J; bases unmatched to any gene: 7. Germline CDR1 reads MDHEN; CDR2 reads SYDVKM. This CDR3 spans 13 amino acids. The CDR3 region is CASKTSARDIQYF. CDR3 sequence (DNA): TGTGCCAGCAAGACTAGCGCTCGGGACATTCAGTACTTC. The variable domain in full, with the rest retrieved from reference TRBV28 and TRBJ2-4, is DVKVTQSSRYLVKRTGEKVFLECVQDMDHENMFWYRQDPGLGLRLIYFSYDVKMKEKGDIPEGYSVSREKKERFSLILESASTNQTSMYLCASKTSARDIQYFGAGTRLSVL.

This sequence joins TRBV3-1 (or the pseudogene TRBV3-2) and TRBJ2-5; 8 bases are shared with TRBD2. CDR3 length: 17 residues. Losses at the gene ends were 3 bases for V and 5 bases for J; bases not matched to a gene: 14. Per the germline V gene, CDR1 is LGHDT and CDR2 is YNNKEL (reference sequence). As DNA, the CDR3 is TGTGCCAGCAGCCATATCGGTAGCGGGGCCTTTATCGAGACCCAGTACTTC. Translating it yields CASSHIGSGAFIETQYF.

This chain joins TRBV19 and TRBJ2-1, with D unclear. Looked up from germline, CDR1 is LNHDA and CDR2 is SQIVND (reference sequence). Between the trimmed V and J ends, which lost 4 bases and 4 bases, there was a span of 11 bases. The CDR3 has 14 amino acids. The CDR3 loop is CASSTLSLYNEQFF. CDR3 in DNA: TGTGCCAGTAGTACCCTTTCTCTTTACAATGAGCAGTTCTTC. The full variable domain, completed using reference TRBV19 and TRBJ2-1, is DGGITQSPKYLFRKEGQNVTLSCEQNLNHDAMYWYRQDPGQGLRLIYYSQIVNDFQKGDIAEGYSVSREKKESFPLTVTSAQKNPTAFYLCASSTLSLYNEQFFGPGTRLTVL.

The chain recombines TRBV20-1 with TRBJ2-5; D is unresolved. Germline-derived CDR1 and CDR2 are DFQATT and SNEGSKA (reference sequence). The V end lost 3 bases, the J end lost 2 bases, and 10 bases lay between the germline ends. The length of the CDR3 is 13 residues. CDR3 residues: CSASKLAQETQYF. The CDR3 nucleotides are TGCAGTGCTAGTAAGCTCGCTCAAGAGACCCAGTACTTC.

The chain recombines TRBV6-2 or TRBV6-3 with TRBJ1-2; TRBD1 matches at 8 bases. The CDR3 consists of 14 residues. Trimming at V came to 6 bases and at J to 5 bases, leaving 8 bases not matched to a gene. CDR1 is MNHEY and CDR2 is SVGEGT in the germline V gene. As DNA, the CDR3 is TGTGCCAGCAGCGAAGACAGGGGAGAATATGGCTACACCTTC. This encodes CASSEDRGEYGYTF.

The genes are TRBV4-3 and TRBJ1-6, with D maybe TRBD1 (6 bases). The CDR3 extends over 16 amino acids. Germline values: CDR1 LGHNA, CDR2 YSLEER. Trimming removed 0 bases from V and 10 bases from J, with 16 bases in between. The CDR3 here is CASSQDRGGAGSPLHF. CDR3 sequence (DNA): TGCGCCAGCAGCCAAGATAGGGGGGGCGCAGGGTCACCCCTCCACTTT.

V usage is TRBV7-9 and J usage is TRBJ1-2; D is ambiguous. V lost 0 bases to trimming and J lost 0 bases, with 11 bases between them. The V gene's germline CDR1 is SEHNR and CDR2 FQNEAQ (reference sequence). The CDR3 covers 16 residues. For the CDR3, the DNA is TGTGCCAGCAGCTTAGCGCTAGAGGAAACTAACTATGGCTACACCTTC. Translated, it gives CASSLALEETNYGYTF. Full variable domain (missing parts from reference TRBV7-9 and TRBJ1-2): DTGVSQNPRHKITKRGQNVTFRCDPISEHNRLYWYRQTLGQGPEFLTYFQNEAQLEKSRLLSDRFSAERPKGSFSTLEIQRTEQGDSAMYLCASSLALEETNYGYTFGSGTRLTVV.

The chain links TRBV30 to TRBJ1-5; a weak D match, TRBD1 (5 bases). Germline V gives CDR1 GTSNPN, CDR2 SVGIG (reference sequence). Between the trimmed V and J ends, which lost 6 bases and 4 bases, there was a span of 10 bases. The CDR3 is made up of 12 amino acids. The CDR3 sequence: CACRQPNQPQHF. In DNA form, the CDR3 reads TGTGCCTGCCGACAGCCTAATCAGCCCCAGCATTTT.

In this sample, this clone turned up once. The chain is built from TRBV5-4 and TRBJ2-7, with TRBD2 identical over 13 bases. Trimming at V came to 2 bases and at J to 2 bases, leaving 10 bases not matched to a gene. This CDR3 has 18 amino acids. CDR1 SGHNT and CDR2 YYREEE come from the germline V gene (reference sequence). CDR3 nucleotide sequence: TGTGCCAGCAGCTTCGTCCCGGGACTAGCGGGGCGCCCCTACGAGCAGTACTTC. Encoded protein: CASSFVPGLAGRPYEQYF.

This sequence joins TRBV28 and TRBJ2-3; TRBD2 agrees at 9 bases. Germline V lookup: CDR1 MDHEN, CDR2 SYDVKM. This CDR3 is 15 amino acids long. V lost 6 bases and J lost 5; bases outside the gene matches: 9. CDR3 DNA sequence: TGTGCCAGCAGACGCGGGGGGGCCGGTGGAGATACGCAGTATTTT. Its protein product is CASRRGGAGGDTQYF. The full variable domain, its missing parts supplied by reference TRBV28 and TRBJ2-3, is DVKVTQSSRYLVKRTGEKVFLECVQDMDHENMFWYRQDPGLGLRLIYFSYDVKMKEKGDIPEGYSVSREKKERFSLILESASTNQTSMYLCASRRGGAGGDTQYFGPGTRLTVL.

The chain is built from TRBV4-2 and TRBJ1-1; D gene unclear. Germline V gene sequence: CDR1 LGHNA, CDR2 YNFKEQ. The ends were cut back, 0 bases at V and 5 bases at J, with 13 bases in the middle. This CDR3 has 15 amino acids. DNA of the CDR3: TGTGCCAGCAGCCAAGACCAGTCCTGGTGGACTGAAGCTTTCTTT. Amino acid sequence: CASSQDQSWWTEAFF.

The chain employs TRBV13 and TRBJ2-5; TRBD1 is a possible D gene (5 bases). Trimming cost V 0 bases and J 5 bases, with 16 bases left between them. This CDR3 is built from 16 residues. The germline V gene has CDR1 PRHDT and CDR2 FYEKMQ (reference sequence). The CDR3: CASSLGGYAGLETQYF. The DNA of the CDR3 is TGTGCCAGCAGCTTAGGCGGTTATGCAGGGCTCGAGACCCAGTACTTC.

V is TRBV9 and J is TRBJ1-3; D is ambiguous. Germline CDR1 SGDLS, CDR2 YYNGEE. V gave up 0 bases and J gave up 3 bases, with 10 bases separating them. This CDR3 has 15 residues. CDR3 sequence: CASSVGGGVGNTIYF. The CDR3 DNA reads as TGTGCCAGCAGCGTAGGTGGAGGAGTTGGAAACACCATATATTTT. The variable domain in full, with the rest retrieved from reference TRBV9 and TRBJ1-3, is DSGVTQTPKHLITATGQRVTLRCSPRSGDLSVYWYQQSLDQGLQFLIQYYNGEERAKGNILERFSAQQFPDLHSELNLSSLELGDSALYFCASSVGGGVGNTIYFGEGSWLTVV.

The V gene is TRBV29-1, the J gene TRBJ1-2; 10 nucleotides match TRBD1. V trimming: 7 bases; J trimming: 7 bases; junction bases outside the gene matches: 9. The CDR3 has 13 residues. Germline V gene lookup returns CDR1 SQVTM and CDR2 ANQGSEA. The CDR3 coding sequence is TGCAGCGCCGACAGGGGGCGCGGAGTTGGCTACACCTTC. Translated, it gives CSADRGRGVGYTF.

V gene TRBV19 combines with J gene TRBJ1-6; no firm D call. CDR1 and CDR2 (germline): LNHDA, SQIVND (reference sequence). V gave up 3 bases and J gave up 1 base, with 13 bases separating them. The CDR3 loop spans 17 amino acids. The CDR3 DNA reads as TGTGCCAGTAGTATGGCGGGGTGGGGATCCTATAATTCACCCCTCCACTTT. It specifies CASSMAGWGSYNSPLHF.

CDR3: CASSLERGLGTDTQYF. The CDR3 region has the DNA TGCGCCAGCAGCTTGGAGCGGGGGCTCGGGACAGATACGCAGTATTTT. V and J are TRBV5-1 and TRBJ2-3, with 8 bases aligning to TRBD2. V lost 0 bases, J lost 3 bases, and 6 bases stayed unmatched. CDR3 length equals 16 residues. Germline V gene lookup returns CDR1 SGHRS and CDR2 YFSETQ.

V usage is TRBV7-9 and J usage is TRBJ2-3; 7 bases match TRBD2. V gave up 1 base and J gave up 2 bases; unmatched junction bases: 3. Germline V lookup: CDR1 SEHNR, CDR2 FQNEAQ (reference sequence). CDR3 length equals 15 residues. The CDR3 DNA is TGTGCCAGCAGCTTAGGCGGGGGTGACACAGATACGCAGTATTTT. Amino acids: CASSLGGGDTDTQYF.

This CDR3 is CASSIQGSGSYEQYF. The CDR3 DNA reads as TGTGCCAGCAGCATACAGGGTTCTGGCTCCTACGAGCAGTACTTC. V is TRBV11-2 and J is TRBJ2-7, with D perhaps TRBD1 (6 bases). This CDR3 spans 15 amino acids. Germline V lookup: CDR1 SGHAT, CDR2 FQNNGV. Trimming left V 5 bases short and J 0 bases short, with 14 bases between.

J is TRBJ2-3 and V is TRBV2, with 10 bases identical to TRBD2. V lost 1 base to trimming and J lost 2 bases; unmatched junction nucleotides: 3. The germline CDR1 and CDR2 sequences are SNHLY and FYNNEI. This CDR3 has 16 amino acids. CDR3 loop: CASSEVSGGLTDTQYF. Written as DNA, the CDR3 is TGTGCCAGCAGTGAAGTTAGCGGGGGGCTCACAGATACGCAGTATTTT.